This T cell receptor (beta chain) came from a study of memory B cells and T cells in multiple sclerosis. Study findings and constraints: Clone-set sizes differed between compartments, so shared clonotype counts needed normalization.

Profiled with immunoSEQ multiplex PCR; TCRdb holds only in-frame clones, not every one. The sample includes around 50,000 clones, around 80% of them seen just once. CFSE-dim autoproliferating and CFSE-high non-proliferating T cells from unstimulated culture were sequenced separately. 5x10^7 CFSE-labeled PBMCs were cultured six to eight days unstimulated, then replicate wells were pooled. Without exogenous stimuli, roughly 0.5 uM CFSE-labeled PBMCs were cultured serum-free. Of note for this clone: What it recognizes is unknown.

The source is a human donor with multiple sclerosis. The specimen sequenced was PBMCs from blood kept in culture.

The CDR3 spells CASRMGLGLDNSPLHF. CDR3 nucleotides: TGTGCCAGCAGGATGGGACTCGGGCTAGATAATTCACCCCTCCACTTT. V gene TRBV2 combines with J gene TRBJ1-6, with D perhaps TRBD1 (5 bases). Deletions cut 6 bases from V and 5 bases from J, with 17 bases between. Per the germline V gene, CDR1 is SNHLY and CDR2 is FYNNEI. The CDR3 runs to 16 residues.